A single sample is the source of the 19 T cell receptor beta chains below, sequenced in a study of cytomegalovirus exposure and HLA in healthy donors. The PCR made use of 60 Vbeta and 13 Jbeta primers. Repertoires were generated with immunoSEQ multiplex PCR, while TCRdb's copy carries only in-frame clones and drops some. Of 150,000 to 200,000 clones listed, roughly 70% are singletons. Sequences were obtained from PBMCs. The receptors shown here come from a woman between 25 and 40 years old in good health and CMV-seronegative.

The chain employs TRBV28 and TRBJ1-2; the D gene is possibly TRBD1 (6 bases). The CDR3 has 16 residues. CDR1 is MDHEN and CDR2 is SYDVKM in the germline V gene. Trimming took off 8 bases at V and 8 bases at J, with 27 bases between the two ends. The CDR3 DNA reads as TGTGCCAGCTGGGCACCGTGGGGGGGCCTCTTGAAGGGCTACACCTTC. This sequence encodes CASWAPWGGLLKGYTF.

V gene TRBV9 combines with J gene TRBJ2-7; 13 bases align to TRBD2. Germline assignment: CDR1 SGDLS and CDR2 YYNGEE. The V and J ends lost 3 bases and 7 bases, in that order; junction bases with no gene match: 7. The CDR3 runs 15 residues. The chain's CDR3 is CASSERLAGGGEQYF. The DNA of the CDR3 is TGTGCCAGCAGCGAAAGACTAGCGGGGGGAGGTGAGCAGTACTTC.

The genes are TRBV13 and TRBJ2-4; 8 bases fit TRBD2. The germline gives CDR1 PRHDT, CDR2 FYEKMQ (reference sequence). Germline trimming cut 5 bases from V and 6 bases from J; bases unmatched to any gene: 9. This CDR3 is 15 amino acids long. The CDR3 DNA reads as TGTGCCAGCAGCCCCACAGCGGGGGCGGGAAACATTCAGTACTTC. Its translation: CASSPTAGAGNIQYF.

The rearrangement uses TRBV6-1 and TRBJ2-5; TRBD2 aligns across 9 bases. CDR3 length: 14 residues. Germline values: CDR1 MNHNS, CDR2 SASEGT. V shed 6 bases and J 2 bases; nucleotides not matched to a gene: 4. Here the CDR3 DNA reads TGTGCCAGCAGGATTAGCGGGGGACAAGAGACCCAGTACTTC. It encodes CASRISGGQETQYF.

This clone was seen once. The J gene is TRBJ1-2, the V gene TRBV7-2; 9 bases are a match to TRBD1. Germline V lookup: CDR1 SGHTA, CDR2 FQGNSA. The V gene end was trimmed by 2 bases and the J gene end by 11 bases; junction bases not matched to a gene: 3. This CDR3 spans 12 amino acids. For the CDR3, the DNA is TGTGCCAGCAGCTTAACACAGGGGGCTTACACCTTC. Translated: CASSLTQGAYTF.

The rearrangement uses TRBV28 and TRBJ2-2, with a possible D match to TRBD2 (6 bases). Germline V CDR1 and CDR2: MDHEN, SYDVKM. This CDR3 is built from 15 residues. With 7 bases removed from V and 6 bases from J, the gap between germline ends came to 18 bases. The DNA of the CDR3 is TGTGCCAGCAACCAGGATGCGGGGTTCGCCGGGGAGCTGTTTTTT. This codes for CASNQDAGFAGELFF.

The chain is built from TRBV28 and TRBJ1-2; no clear D. The CDR3 is 14 amino acids. V was shortened by 5 bases and J by 3 bases, with 13 bases between the two germline ends. Germline values: CDR1 MDHEN, CDR2 SYDVKM. CDR3 nucleotides: TGTGCCAGCAGTGCTGGGAGGTTTGACTATGGCTACACCTTC. Translated, it gives CASSAGRFDYGYTF.

The rearrangement links TRBV11-2 to TRBJ1-6, with TRBD1 matching 10 bases. The length of the CDR3 is 15 residues. Losses at the gene ends were 5 bases for V and 7 bases for J; bases not matched to a gene: 5. Germline CDR1 is SGHAT and CDR2 is FQNNGV. This chain's CDR3 is CASSPGTGENSPLHF. The CDR3 nucleotides are TGTGCCAGCAGCCCCGGGACAGGGGAAAATTCACCCCTCCACTTT.

This clone was detected a few times. This chain connects TRBV18 to TRBJ1-3; TRBD1 matches at 8 bases. The CDR3 has 14 amino acids. The germline gives CDR1 KGHSH, CDR2 LQKENI. Unmatched junction bases numbered 3, after V lost 3 bases and J lost 5 bases. As DNA, the CDR3 is TGTGCCAGCTCACCCGACAGGGGAAGAAACACCATATATTTT. Protein: CASSPDRGRNTIYF.

This clone was counted between two and nine times. The chain is built from TRBV4-2 and TRBJ1-5, with D perhaps TRBD1 (5 bases). Trimming shortened V by 3 bases and J by 7 bases, and 16 bases separated the two germline ends. From germline, CDR1 is LGHNA and CDR2 YNFKEQ. The CDR3 is 15 residues long. CDR3 DNA: TGTGCCAGCAGCCATCCCGGCGGGGCCCGCCAGCCCCAGCATTTT. It encodes CASSHPGGARQPQHF.

The chain carries TRBV2 and TRBJ2-7; 9 bases are a match to TRBD2. From germline, CDR1 is SNHLY and CDR2 FYNNEI. This CDR3 spans 13 amino acids. Trimming cost V 5 bases and J 3 bases; bases outside gene matches: 2. CDR3 amino acids: CASSLAGRYEQYF. The CDR3 region has the DNA TGTGCCAGCAGTCTAGCGGGACGCTACGAGCAGTACTTC.

Only a few counts were recorded for this clone. The rearrangement uses TRBV5-6 and TRBJ1-3; a weak D match, TRBD1 (5 bases). Germline V gene sequence: CDR1 SGHDT, CDR2 YYEEEE. V was cut by 4 bases and J by 2 bases, with 10 bases left in between. The CDR3 is made up of 14 amino acids. The CDR3 reads CASSAQGPGNTIYF. The CDR3 DNA reads as TGTGCCAGCAGCGCTCAGGGTCCTGGAAACACCATATATTTT. Based on the CDR3 plus reference TRBV5-6 and TRBJ1-3, the full variable domain is DAGVTQSPTHLIKTRGQQVTLRCSPKSGHDTVSWYQQALGQGPQFIFQYYEEEERQRGNFPDRFSGHQFPNYSSELNVNALLLGDSALYLCASSAQGPGNTIYFGEGSWLTVV.

This clone occurred once. This sequence joins TRBV27 and TRBJ2-1; D is unresolved. The V gene's germline CDR1 is MNHEY and CDR2 SMNVEV (reference sequence). There are 16 residues in the CDR3. The V gene lost 4 bases and the J gene lost 1 base, with 14 bases spanning the gap. CDR3 nucleotides: TGTGCCAGCAGTTCCCGACTGGCCCAATCCTACAATGAGCAGTTCTTC. Translation gives CASSSRLAQSYNEQFF.

The V gene is TRBV28, the J gene TRBJ1-1; D not resolved. This CDR3 spans 13 amino acids. Germline V CDR1 and CDR2: MDHEN, SYDVKM. Trimming took 7 bases from V and 5 from J, leaving 14 bases between them. CDR3: CASTPEGWTEAFF. The CDR3 DNA is TGTGCCAGCACGCCTGAGGGTTGGACTGAAGCTTTCTTT.

The chain combines TRBV5-4 with TRBJ2-5, with TRBD2 matching 12 bases. The CDR3 contains 15 residues. V shed 3 bases, J shed 1 base, and the junction held 1 base outside the gene matches. CDR1 and CDR2 from the germline V gene are SGHNT and YYREEE (reference sequence). The CDR3: CASSSTSGGQETQYF. The CDR3 DNA reads TGTGCCAGCAGCTCGACTAGCGGGGGCCAAGAGACCCAGTACTTC.

CDR3: CASSLTEYNEQFF. The CDR3 nucleotides read TGTGCCAGCAGTTTGACAGAGTACAATGAGCAGTTCTTC. The gene calls are TRBV27 and TRBJ2-1; maybe TRBD1 (5 bases). Germline V gene data show CDR1 as MNHEY and CDR2 as SMNVEV (reference sequence). Trimming cost V 3 bases and J 4 bases, with 7 bases left between them. This CDR3 is built from 13 residues.

This chain links TRBV6-5 with TRBJ2-7, with TRBD2 as a possible D gene (5 bases). Germline CDR1 reads MNHEY; CDR2 reads SVGAGI. The CDR3 totals 16 residues. Trimming left V 0 bases short and J 3 bases short, with 15 bases between. The CDR3 loop is CASSYSNAGLLYEQYF. In DNA form, the CDR3 reads TGTGCCAGCAGTTACTCGAATGCGGGTCTTCTCTACGAGCAGTACTTC.

The chain recombines TRBV5-5 with TRBJ2-7, with D hard to call. V gave up 2 bases and J gave up 4 bases, with 7 bases separating them. Per the germline V gene, CDR1 is SGHKS and CDR2 is YYEKEE (reference sequence). The CDR3 has 12 residues. CDR3 nucleotides: TGTGCCAGCAGCTTACAGTTTTACGAGCAGTACTTC. Protein product: CASSLQFYEQYF.

The rearrangement joins TRBV15 to TRBJ1-3; tentatively, D is TRBD1 (5 bases). The CDR3 is 15 residues long. Trimming stripped 1 base from V and 4 bases from J, with 11 bases between. CDR1 and CDR2 from the germline V gene are LNHNV and YYDKDF (reference sequence). CDR3 coding DNA: TGTGCCACCAGCAGAGGGGGGGAAGAGGGAAACACCATATATTTT. As protein: CATSRGGEEGNTIYF.